What follows are 31 T cell receptor beta chains derived from one specimen sequenced in a study of blood T cell repertoires in COVID-19. Clones were sequenced by immunoSEQ multiplex PCR, and TCRdb holds only the in-frame ones, with some missing. This table holds 140,000 to 150,000 clones, roughly 80% found once. Input material: peripheral blood. These receptor sequences come from a man in his sixties or seventies who had recovered from COVID-19.

This rearrangement joins TRBV5-6 to TRBJ1-2; maybe TRBD1 (5 bases). CDR3 size: 16 residues. Trimming pared 4 bases from V and 6 bases from J, leaving 22 bases between. The germline V gene has CDR1 SGHDT and CDR2 YYEEEE. The CDR3 loop reads CASSQTPGLRGDGYTF. CDR3 in DNA: TGTGCCAGCAGCCAAACCCCGGGACTCCGGGGTGATGGCTACACCTTC.

This sequence joins TRBV6-5 and TRBJ2-3, with a tentative D call TRBD1 (6 bases). The V end lost 5 bases, the J end lost 2 bases, and 11 bases lay between the germline ends. CDR3 length equals 14 residues. Germline loops: CDR1 MNHEY, CDR2 SVGAGI. The CDR3 sequence: CASSPQGSTDTQYF. The CDR3 region has the DNA TGTGCCAGCAGTCCCCAGGGGTCCACAGATACGCAGTATTTT.

The rearrangement uses TRBV5-1 and TRBJ2-1; 8 bases align to TRBD2. Germline trimming cut 7 bases from V and 7 bases from J; bases unmatched to any gene: 10. The CDR3 sequence is 14 residues long. CDR1 is SGHRS, CDR2 YFSETQ, per germline. CDR3 in DNA: TGCGCCAGCTCGGGGGTAGCGGGATCAAATGAGCAGTTCTTC. This encodes CASSGVAGSNEQFF.

The chain employs TRBV11-2 and TRBJ1-1, with 8 bases matching TRBD1. The CDR3 loop spans 14 amino acids. With V trimmed by 4 bases and J by 6 bases, 7 bases remained unmatched. Germline-derived CDR1 and CDR2 are SGHAT and FQNNGV. CDR3 in amino acids: CASSYGTGHPEAFF. The CDR3 coding sequence is TGTGCCAGCAGCTACGGGACAGGCCACCCTGAAGCTTTCTTT.

V is TRBV10-1 and J is TRBJ2-2; no reliable D call. This CDR3 has 16 amino acids. Trimming removed 0 bases at V and 4 bases at J, with 12 bases between. CDR1 is WNHNN and CDR2 is SYGVQD in the germline V gene (reference sequence). The CDR3 coding sequence is TGCGCCAGCAGTGAGTCGATAGTAGCCCGCACCGGGGAGCTGTTTTTT. Amino acids: CASSESIVARTGELFF.

V is TRBV7-9 and J is TRBJ2-1; 9 bases agree with TRBD2. CDR3 length equals 15 residues. Germline trimming cut 6 bases from V and 8 bases from J; bases unmatched to any gene: 11. CDR1 is SEHNR, CDR2 FQNEAQ, per germline (reference sequence). CDR3 loop: CASRQLAGLGHEQFF. The CDR3 DNA is TGTGCCAGCAGACAACTAGCGGGTCTCGGCCATGAGCAGTTCTTC. Drawing the rest from reference TRBV7-9 and TRBJ2-1, the complete variable domain is DTGVSQNPRHKITKRGQNVTFRCDPISEHNRLYWYRQTLGQGPEFLTYFQNEAQLEKSRLLSDRFSAERPKGSFSTLEIQRTEQGDSAMYLCASRQLAGLGHEQFFGPGTRLTVL.

This clone was observed many times. Written as DNA, the CDR3 is TGTGCCACCAGCTGGGGGGAAACCTACAATGAGCAGTTCTTC. Translation gives CATSWGETYNEQFF. V is TRBV6-2 or TRBV6-3 and J is TRBJ2-1; maybe TRBD2 (6 bases). The CDR3 loop spans 14 amino acids. V lost 10 bases and J 2 bases, leaving 15 bases between the germline ends. The germline V gene has CDR1 MNHEY and CDR2 SVGEGT.

V gene TRBV6-5 combines with J gene TRBJ2-7; tentatively, D is TRBD2 (6 bases). The germline CDR1 and CDR2 sequences are MNHEY and SVGAGI. V lost 6 bases, J lost 7 bases, and 16 bases lay in between. CDR3 size: 13 residues. The CDR3 is CASSPGLPEEQYF. CDR3 bases: TGTGCCAGCAGCCCGGGACTCCCGGAAGAGCAGTACTTC.

The chain employs TRBV7-9 and TRBJ1-1; TRBD1 matches 7 bases. CDR1 and CDR2 (germline): SEHNR, FQNEAQ (reference sequence). The V and J ends lost 4 bases and 2 bases, in that order; junction bases with no gene match: 13. The CDR3 covers 17 residues. This CDR3 is CASSSYRSQGQNTEAFF. CDR3 in DNA: TGTGCCAGCAGCTCTTACCGCTCACAGGGGCAAAACACTGAAGCTTTCTTT.

This rearrangement joins TRBV2 to TRBJ2-5, with TRBD2 matching over 10 bases. Germline V gene data show CDR1 as SNHLY and CDR2 as FYNNEI. With V trimmed by 8 bases and J by 4 bases, 7 bases remained unmatched. The CDR3 loop spans 14 amino acids. The DNA for the CDR3 is TGTGCCAGCCTGGGAACTAGCGGGACAGAGACCCAGTACTTC. It yields the protein CASLGTSGTETQYF.

The chain links TRBV2 to TRBJ2-5; D is uncertain. Germline V gives CDR1 SNHLY, CDR2 FYNNEI. V was trimmed by 1 base and J by 7 bases, leaving 4 bases between them. This CDR3 contains 11 residues. The CDR3 is CASSEGGTQYF. The CDR3 region has the DNA TGTGCCAGCAGTGAAGGCGGGACCCAGTACTTC.

In its sample, this clone was seen a few times. This chain connects TRBV6-5 to TRBJ1-4; D unresolved. CDR3 length: 13 residues. CDR1 is MNHEY, CDR2 SVGAGI, per germline. Between the trimmed V and J ends, which lost 11 bases and 6 bases, there was a span of 16 bases. The CDR3 protein is CAPQQDQDEKLFF. CDR3 bases: TGTGCCCCCCAGCAGGATCAGGATGAAAAACTGTTTTTT.

The V gene is TRBV30, the J gene TRBJ2-1, with D unclear. Looked up from germline, CDR1 is GTSNPN and CDR2 is SVGIG (reference sequence). This CDR3 is built from 13 residues. V was clipped by 4 bases and J by 11 bases, with 18 bases between them. CDR3 in DNA: TGTGCCTGGATGCAAGTTGGCGGATCGAAGCAGTTCTTC. It is translated as CAWMQVGGSKQFF.

This clone was observed a few times. The gene calls are TRBV15 and TRBJ2-1; 10 bases map to TRBD2. V was pared by 4 bases and J by 10 bases, with 4 bases of the junction left unmatched. Germline V gene sequence: CDR1 LNHNV, CDR2 YYDKDF (reference sequence). The CDR3 contains 13 residues. In nucleotides, the CDR3 is TGTGCCACCAGCACTAGCGGGAGCTCAGAGCAGTTCTTC. This translates into CATSTSGSSEQFF.

This sequence joins TRBV5-1 and TRBJ2-1; 7 bases match TRBD1. The CDR3 consists of 13 residues. V was clipped by 3 bases and J by 8 bases; unmatched bases: 5. Germline values: CDR1 SGHRS, CDR2 YFSETQ. The CDR3 nucleotides read TGCGCCAGCAGCTCACAGGGGTACGATGAGCAGTTCTTC. Its protein is CASSSQGYDEQFF.

The V and J genes are TRBV25-1 and TRBJ2-7; weak D call: TRBD2 (7 bases). Trimming shortened V by 2 bases and J by 10 bases, and 12 bases separated the two germline ends. CDR1 is MGHDK and CDR2 is SYGVNS in the germline V gene. This CDR3 is built from 12 residues. CDR3 loop: CASSEPGGTQYF. In DNA, the CDR3 is TGTGCCAGCAGTGAACCCGGGGGGACACAGTACTTC.

The chain links TRBV19 to TRBJ1-3; D uncertain. V lost 9 bases and J 4 bases, leaving 19 bases between the germline ends. The CDR3 totals 15 residues. The germline gives CDR1 LNHDA, CDR2 SQIVND (reference sequence). CDR3 loop: CASYEYSPTGNTIYF. The CDR3 region has the DNA TGTGCCAGCTACGAATATTCACCAACGGGAAACACCATATATTTT. Supplemented by reference TRBV19 and TRBJ1-3, the full variable domain reads DGGITQSPKYLFRKEGQNVTLSCEQNLNHDAMYWYRQDPGQGLRLIYYSQIVNDFQKGDIAEGYSVSREKKESFPLTVTSAQKNPTAFYLCASYEYSPTGNTIYFGEGSWLTVV.

This rearrangement joins TRBV20-1 to TRBJ1-4; D not certain. There are 11 residues in the CDR3. V gave up 5 bases and J gave up 5 bases, with 6 bases separating them. Germline V CDR1 and CDR2: DFQATT, SNEGSKA (reference sequence). This chain's CDR3 is CSAAGNEKLFF. In nucleotides, the CDR3 is TGCAGTGCTGCGGGGAATGAAAAACTGTTTTTT.

This chain connects TRBV7-2 to TRBJ2-3; 12 bases align to TRBD2. J was trimmed by 8 bases and V by 5 bases; bases with no gene match: 8. Germline V gene lookup returns CDR1 SGHTA and CDR2 FQGNSA. The CDR3 totals 15 residues. The CDR3 spells CASSPSGRGLTTQYF. The CDR3 DNA reads as TGTGCCAGCAGCCCTAGCGGGAGGGGGCTGACTACGCAGTATTTT.

The J gene is TRBJ2-3, the V gene TRBV18; the match to TRBD2 covers 8 bases. The V segment lost 3 bases and the J segment 7 bases; nucleotides outside the gene matches: 18. The CDR3 consists of 18 residues. The germline CDR1 and CDR2 sequences are KGHSH and LQKENI. CDR3 nucleotides: TGTGCCAGCTCACCGAGACGGGAAACGGGAGGGCCGGGAAATACGCAGTATTTT. It codes for CASSPRRETGGPGNTQYF.

This chain links TRBV7-2 with TRBJ2-3; 14 bases fit TRBD2. Trimming took 5 bases from V and 2 from J; bases not matched to a gene: 9. The CDR3 covers 18 residues. Germline assignment: CDR1 SGHTA and CDR2 FQGNSA. The CDR3 protein is CASSLGLAGGWATDTQYF. Written as DNA, the CDR3 is TGTGCCAGCAGCCTAGGACTAGCGGGAGGCTGGGCCACAGATACGCAGTATTTT.

The J gene is TRBJ2-2, the V gene TRBV19; 14 bases fit TRBD2. J lost 8 bases, V lost 7 bases, and 3 bases had no gene match. Germline CDR1 LNHDA, CDR2 SQIVND (reference sequence). The CDR3 is made up of 14 amino acids. The CDR3 here is CASTGTSGRGELFF. CDR3 bases: TGTGCCAGTACGGGGACTAGCGGGAGAGGGGAGCTGTTTTTT. Complete variable domain (other parts from reference TRBV19 and TRBJ2-2): DGGITQSPKYLFRKEGQNVTLSCEQNLNHDAMYWYRQDPGQGLRLIYYSQIVNDFQKGDIAEGYSVSREKKESFPLTVTSAQKNPTAFYLCASTGTSGRGELFFGEGSRLTVL.

The V call is TRBV3-1 (or the pseudogene TRBV3-2), the J call TRBJ2-7; 8 nucleotides line up with TRBD1. Germline V CDR1 and CDR2: LGHDT, YNNKEL (reference sequence). V shed 4 bases and J 12 bases; nucleotides not matched to a gene: 14. The CDR3 contains 14 residues. The CDR3 reads CASSLTGQEGRRYF. CDR3 bases: TGTGCCAGCAGCCTTACGGGACAGGAAGGGAGGAGGTACTTC.

Concerning this clone: Other DNA sequences in this sample translate to the same CDR3. V and J are TRBV18 and TRBJ2-7, with D perhaps matching TRBD1 (6 bases). The V gene's germline CDR1 is KGHSH and CDR2 LQKENI. The CDR3 loop spans 12 amino acids. V shed 6 bases and J shed 4 bases, with 10 bases lying between them. CDR3 coding DNA: TGTGCCAGCTCCCCGGACAGTTACGAGCAGTACTTC. Amino acid sequence: CASSPDSYEQYF.

V gene TRBV19 combines with J gene TRBJ2-1; no clear D gene. The length of the CDR3 is 15 residues. V was cut by 2 bases and J by 5 bases, with 13 bases left in between. Germline values: CDR1 LNHDA, CDR2 SQIVND (reference sequence). Here the CDR3 DNA reads TGTGCCAGTAGTATACCCCGGTTGTCAAACAATGAGCAGTTCTTC. Its protein product is CASSIPRLSNNEQFF.

The chain carries TRBV25-1 and TRBJ2-1; 9 nucleotides align to TRBD2. Germline CDR1 is MGHDK and CDR2 is SYGVNS. V was clipped by 3 bases and J by 2 bases; unmatched bases: 5. CDR3 length: 16 amino acids. This chain's CDR3 is CASSEGGRAPYNEQFF. The CDR3 nucleotides are TGTGCCAGCAGTGAGGGCGGGAGGGCCCCCTACAATGAGCAGTTCTTC.

J is TRBJ2-2 and V is TRBV3-1 (or the pseudogene TRBV3-2); 8 bases are shared with TRBD2. This CDR3 has 20 amino acids. Germline V gene sequence: CDR1 LGHDT, CDR2 YNNKEL (reference sequence). V lost 0 bases and J lost 0; bases outside the gene matches: 12. CDR3 loop: CASSQDTGTRPFANTGELFF. Here the CDR3 DNA reads TGTGCCAGCAGCCAAGATACCGGGACTAGACCATTCGCGAACACCGGGGAGCTGTTTTTT.

This sequence joins TRBV30 and TRBJ1-5; 9 bases match TRBD1. CDR1 GTSNPN and CDR2 SVGIG come from the germline V gene (reference sequence). The CDR3 length is 12 residues. Trimming removed 5 bases from V and 6 bases from J; junction bases left unmatched: 2. The CDR3 sequence is CAWGTGTQPQHF. CDR3 DNA: TGTGCCTGGGGGACAGGGACTCAGCCCCAGCATTTT.

The chain uses TRBV29-1 and TRBJ1-3, with 8 positions matching TRBD1. The CDR3 sequence is 14 residues long. With V trimmed by 7 bases and J by 0 bases, 5 bases remained unmatched. Per the germline V gene, CDR1 is SQVTM and CDR2 is ANQGSEA. The CDR3 DNA reads as TGCAGCGCTGGACAGGGCAACTCTGGAAACACCATATATTTT. Protein sequence: CSAGQGNSGNTIYF.

Here the CDR3 reads CASSGQVNYGYTF. The CDR3 region has the DNA TGTGCCAGCAGTGGACAGGTCAACTATGGCTACACCTTC. The chain couples TRBV12-3 or TRBV12-4 to TRBJ1-2, with 7 bases matching TRBD1. The V gene end was trimmed by 5 bases and the J gene end by 2 bases; junction bases not matched to a gene: 2. The CDR3 is 13 residues long.

This clone appeared once. CDR3 DNA: TGTGCCAGCACCTCACCACTAGCGGGGGGAGAGACCCAGTACTTC. It yields the protein CASTSPLAGGETQYF. The chain links TRBV28 to TRBJ2-5, with 12 bases fitting TRBD2. The CDR3 is made up of 15 amino acids. Germline V CDR1 and CDR2: MDHEN, SYDVKM. Trimming removed 7 bases from V and 4 bases from J; junction bases left unmatched: 7.